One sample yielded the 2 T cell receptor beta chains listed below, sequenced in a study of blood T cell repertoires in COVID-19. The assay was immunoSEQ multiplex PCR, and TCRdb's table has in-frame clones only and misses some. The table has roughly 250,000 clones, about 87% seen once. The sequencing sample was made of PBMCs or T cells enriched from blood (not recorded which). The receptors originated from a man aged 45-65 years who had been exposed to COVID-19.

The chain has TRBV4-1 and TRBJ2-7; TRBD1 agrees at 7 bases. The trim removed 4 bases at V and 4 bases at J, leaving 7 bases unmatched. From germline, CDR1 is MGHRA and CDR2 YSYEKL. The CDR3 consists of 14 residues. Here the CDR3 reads CASSPWDRGYEQYF. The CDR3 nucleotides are TGCGCCAGCAGCCCCTGGGACAGAGGATACGAGCAGTACTTC.

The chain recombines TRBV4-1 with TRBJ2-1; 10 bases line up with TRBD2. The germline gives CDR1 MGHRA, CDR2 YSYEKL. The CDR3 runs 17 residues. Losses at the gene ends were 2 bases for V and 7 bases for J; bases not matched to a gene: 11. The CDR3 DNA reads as TGCGCCAGCAGCCAAAGGGCCGGGACTAGCGAGAGGAATGAGCAGTTCTTC. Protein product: CASSQRAGTSERNEQFF.